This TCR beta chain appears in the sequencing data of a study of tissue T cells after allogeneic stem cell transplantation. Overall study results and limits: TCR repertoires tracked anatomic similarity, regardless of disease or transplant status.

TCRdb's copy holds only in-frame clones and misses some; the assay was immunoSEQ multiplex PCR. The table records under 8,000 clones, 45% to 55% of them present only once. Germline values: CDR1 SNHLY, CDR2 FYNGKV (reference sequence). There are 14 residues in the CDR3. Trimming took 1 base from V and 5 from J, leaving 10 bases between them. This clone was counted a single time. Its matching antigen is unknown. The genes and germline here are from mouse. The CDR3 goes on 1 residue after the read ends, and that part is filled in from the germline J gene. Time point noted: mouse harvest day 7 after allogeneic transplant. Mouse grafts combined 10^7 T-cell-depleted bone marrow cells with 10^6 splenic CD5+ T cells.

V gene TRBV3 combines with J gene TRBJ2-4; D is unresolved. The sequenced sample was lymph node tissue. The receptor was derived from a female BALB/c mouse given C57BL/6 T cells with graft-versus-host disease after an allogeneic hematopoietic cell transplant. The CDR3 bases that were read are TGTGCCAGCAGCTTAGACGGAAGGAGAAACACCTTGTAC. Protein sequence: CASSLDGRRNTLY. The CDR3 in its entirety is CASSLDGRRNTLYF. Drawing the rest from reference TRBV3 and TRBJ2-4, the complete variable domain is GPKVLQIPSHQIIDMGQMVTLNCDPVSNHLYFYWYKQILGQQMEFLVNFYNGKVMEKSKLFKDQFSVERPDGSYFTLKIQPTALEDSAVYFCASSLDGRRNTLYFGAGTRLSVL.